This TCR beta chain emerged from a study of shared clonotypes between healthy human individuals. CDR3 length equals 16 residues. Germline CDR1 SGHVS, CDR2 FQNEAQ. The junction had 9 bases not matched to a gene; V was cut back by 5 bases and J by 4 bases. Method: immunoSEQ multiplex PCR; TCRdb's copy keeps in-frame clones and lacks some. Of about 490,000 clones in the sample, 76% are singletons; the top ten hold under 15%. The gene calls are TRBV7-8 and TRBJ2-7, with 12 bases lining up with TRBD2. The sequencing input was PBMCs. The TCR sequence derives from a woman in her thirties or forties in good health. Some clones in this sample may be carry-over from other donors' samples. DNA for the CDR3: TGTGCCAGCAGCCCCAAAACTACTAGCGGGAGGTACGAGCAGTACTTC. Translating it yields CASSPKTTSGRYEQYF.